The clone carrying this T cell receptor (beta chain) was seen more than once but under ten times. This sample was included in a study of CD8+ T cells in alopecia areata. Extraction and reverse transcription of RNA yielded cDNA as the sequencing template. TCRdb's copy holds only in-frame clones and misses some; the assay was immunoSEQ multiplex PCR. The repertoire has 130,000 to 150,000 clones, about 51% of them found once; the top ten carry around 1%. The sequencing here drew on CD4+ T cells sorted from blood, taken at week 0. This sequence originates from a human donor with alopecia areata.

CDR3 nucleotide sequence: TGCAGCGCTAAAGGGAGGCGGGAAGATACGCAGTATTTT. Translation: CSAKGRREDTQYF. This chain joins TRBV29-1 and TRBJ2-3; D may be TRBD2 (6 bases). V gave up 7 bases and J gave up 5 bases, with 16 bases separating them. The CDR3 totals 13 residues. Germline V gene data show CDR1 as SQVTM and CDR2 as ANQGSEA.